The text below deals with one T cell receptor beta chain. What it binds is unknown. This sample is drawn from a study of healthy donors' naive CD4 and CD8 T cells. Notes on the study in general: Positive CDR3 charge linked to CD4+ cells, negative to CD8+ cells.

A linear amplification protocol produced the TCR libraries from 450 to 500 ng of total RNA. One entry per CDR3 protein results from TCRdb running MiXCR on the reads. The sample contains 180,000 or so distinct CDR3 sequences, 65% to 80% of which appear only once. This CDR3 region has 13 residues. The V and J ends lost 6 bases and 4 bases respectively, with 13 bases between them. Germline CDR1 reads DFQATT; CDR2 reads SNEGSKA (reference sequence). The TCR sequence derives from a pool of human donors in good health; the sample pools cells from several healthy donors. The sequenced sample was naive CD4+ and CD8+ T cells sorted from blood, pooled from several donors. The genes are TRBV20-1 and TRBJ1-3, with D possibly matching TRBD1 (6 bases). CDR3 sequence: CSAQGTAGNTIYF. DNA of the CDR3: TGCAGTGCGCAGGGGACCGCCGGAAACACCATATATTTT.